These 2 T cell receptor beta chains originate from one sample sequenced in a study of cytomegalovirus exposure and HLA in healthy donors. Assay: immunoSEQ multiplex PCR; the TCRdb copy retains only in-frame clones and omits some. The sample consists of tens of thousands of clones, approximately 93% of them appearing once. The sample consisted of PBMCs. These receptors all stem from a woman in her twenties or thirties in good health and CMV-seropositive.

This chain connects TRBV19 to TRBJ1-5; D unresolved. The CDR3 sequence is 14 residues long. CDR1 LNHDA and CDR2 SQIVND come from the germline V gene (reference sequence). V lost 7 bases to trimming and J lost 3 bases, with 13 bases between them. Here the CDR3 reads CASISTGYNQPQHF. In DNA form, the CDR3 reads TGTGCCAGTATCAGTACGGGTTACAATCAGCCCCAGCATTTT.

This rearrangement joins TRBV10-3 to TRBJ2-3, with D possibly matching TRBD1 (6 bases). Per the germline V gene, CDR1 is ENHRY and CDR2 is SYGVKD. This CDR3 has 16 residues. The germline V and J ends were trimmed by 4 bases and 6 bases, with 20 bases remaining between them. The chain's CDR3 is CAISGRDRLQGDTQYF. In nucleotides, the CDR3 is TGTGCCATCAGTGGCCGGGACCGACTTCAGGGGGATACGCAGTATTTT.